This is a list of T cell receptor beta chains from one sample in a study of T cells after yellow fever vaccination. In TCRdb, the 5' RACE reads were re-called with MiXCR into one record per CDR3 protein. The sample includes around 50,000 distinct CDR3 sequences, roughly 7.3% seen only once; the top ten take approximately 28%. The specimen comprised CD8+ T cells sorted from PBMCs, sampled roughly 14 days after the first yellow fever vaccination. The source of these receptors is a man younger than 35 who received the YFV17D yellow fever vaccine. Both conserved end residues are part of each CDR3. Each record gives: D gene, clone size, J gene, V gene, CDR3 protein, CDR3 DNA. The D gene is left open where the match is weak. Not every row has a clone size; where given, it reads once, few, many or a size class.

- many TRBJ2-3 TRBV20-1 CSAMFQMYTDTQYF TGCAGTGCCATGTTTCAGATGTACACAGATACGCAGTATTTT
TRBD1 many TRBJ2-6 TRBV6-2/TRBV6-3 CASSYLTGEESGANVLTF TGTGCCAGCAGTTATCTGACAGGGGAAGAGTCTGGGGCCAACGTCCTGACTTTC
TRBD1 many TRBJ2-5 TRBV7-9 CASSHRDRGAETQYF TGTGCCAGCAGCCACCGGGACAGGGGAGCGGAGACCCAGTACTTC
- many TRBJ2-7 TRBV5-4 CASSLIGENEQYF TGTGCCAGCAGCTTGATAGGGGAGAACGAGCAGTACTTC
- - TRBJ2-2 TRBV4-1 CASSHPTGRTGELFF TGCGCCAGCAGCCACCCGACAGGGAGGACCGGGGAGCTGTTTTTT
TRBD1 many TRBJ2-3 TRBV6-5 CASSYTRDRRTDTQYF TGTGCCAGCAGTTACACCCGGGACAGACGCACAGATACGCAGTATTTT
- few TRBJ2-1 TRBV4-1 CASSQDTGKSSYNEQFF TGCGCCAGCAGCCAAGATACCGGGAAGAGCTCCTACAATGAGCAGTTCTTC
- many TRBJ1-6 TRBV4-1 CASSQWTQMTNSPLHF TGCGCCAGCAGCCAGTGGACACAAATGACTAATTCACCCCTCCACTTT
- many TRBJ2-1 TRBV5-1 CATQAGNPGPYNEQFF TGCGCCACCCAAGCAGGAAATCCAGGCCCCTACAATGAGCAGTTCTTC
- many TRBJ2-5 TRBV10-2 CASRGPEETQYF TGCGCCAGCAGGGGGCCTGAAGAGACCCAGTACTTC
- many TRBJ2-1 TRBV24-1 CATSDLLLSYNEQFF TGTGCCACCAGTGATCTCCTCCTTTCCTACAATGAGCAGTTCTTC
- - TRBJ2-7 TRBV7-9 CAIGPGPGCYEQYF TGTGCCATCGGCCCCGGGCCAGGCTGCTACGAGCAGTACTTC
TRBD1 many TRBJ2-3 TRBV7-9 CASSLQDRGSTDTQYF TGTGCCAGCAGCTTGCAAGACAGGGGAAGCACAGATACGCAGTATTTT
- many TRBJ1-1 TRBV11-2 CASAANTEAFF TGTGCCAGCGCAGCCAACACTGAAGCTTTCTTT
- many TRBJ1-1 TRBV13 CASSFYGGQNTEAFF TGTGCCAGCAGCTTTTACGGGGGCCAGAACACTGAAGCTTTCTTT
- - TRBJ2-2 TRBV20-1 CSAEGLDTGELFF TGCAGTGCCGAGGGTTTGGACACCGGGGAGCTGTTTTTT
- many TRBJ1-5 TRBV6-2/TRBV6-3 CASSYTAPPGNQPQHF TGTGCCAGCAGTTACACCGCCCCCCCAGGGAATCAGCCCCAGCATTTT
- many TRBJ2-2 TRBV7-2 CASSEDLTHTGELFF TGTGCCAGCAGCGAAGACCTTACCCACACCGGGGAGCTGTTTTTT
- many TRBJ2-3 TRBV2 CASSEVPGWDTQYF TGTGCCAGCAGTGAAGTGCCAGGATGGGATACGCAGTATTTT
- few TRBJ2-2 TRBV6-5 CASSYRGSRTGELFF TGTGCCAGCAGTTACAGGGGTTCTCGGACCGGGGAGCTGTTTTTT
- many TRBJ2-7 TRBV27 CASSLGGGRTYEQYF TGTGCCAGCAGTCTCGGTGGGGGCCGCACCTACGAGCAGTACTTC
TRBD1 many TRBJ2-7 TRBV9 CASSVDRGNSYEQYF TGTGCCAGCAGCGTGGACAGGGGGAACTCCTACGAGCAGTACTTC
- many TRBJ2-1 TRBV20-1 CSATNTGGYYNEQFF TGCAGTGCTACCAACACAGGAGGCTACTACAATGAGCAGTTCTTC
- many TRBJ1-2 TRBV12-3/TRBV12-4 CASSFLGYYGYTF TGTGCCAGCAGTTTCCTGGGATACTATGGCTACACCTTC
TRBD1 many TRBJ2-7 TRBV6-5 CASSYLLDRDHEQYF TGTGCCAGCAGTTACCTCCTTGACAGGGACCACGAGCAGTACTTC
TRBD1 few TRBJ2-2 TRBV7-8 CASSLSSPLRTGGFWELFF TGTGCCAGCAGCTTAAGTTCCCCGTTACGGACAGGGGGCTTCTGGGAGCTGTTTTTT
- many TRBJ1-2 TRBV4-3 CASSQGVSYGYTF TGCGCCAGCAGCCAGGGAGTGAGCTATGGCTACACCTTC
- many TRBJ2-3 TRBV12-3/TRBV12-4 CASSRLTDTQYF TGTGCCAGCAGCCGGCTCACAGATACGCAGTATTTT
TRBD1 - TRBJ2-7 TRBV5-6 CAISPGTGCYEQYF TGTGCCATCAGCCCCGGGACAGGCTGCTACGAGCAGTACTTC
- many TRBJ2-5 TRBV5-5 CASSLGQLNQETQYF TGTGCCAGCAGCTTGGGACAGCTTAACCAAGAGACCCAGTACTTC
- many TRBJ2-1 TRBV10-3 CAISVTGSDSYNEQFF TGTGCCATCAGTGTAACGGGGTCTGACTCCTACAATGAGCAGTTCTTC
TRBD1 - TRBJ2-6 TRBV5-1 CASRDSESGANVLTF TGCGCCAGCCGGGACAGCGAATCTGGGGCCAACGTCCTGACTTTC
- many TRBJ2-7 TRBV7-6 CASSLWASEEQYF TGTGCCAGCAGCTTATGGGCTAGCGAAGAGCAGTACTTC
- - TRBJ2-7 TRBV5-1 CASSHRGLYDEQYF TGCGCCAGCAGCCACCGGGGTCTTTACGACGAGCAGTACTTC
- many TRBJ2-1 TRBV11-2 CASSSRSYNEQFF TGTGCCAGCAGCTCCAGGTCCTACAATGAGCAGTTCTTC
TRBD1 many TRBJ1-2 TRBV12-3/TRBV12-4 CASSRQGAGYGYTF TGTGCCAGCAGTCGACAGGGGGCTGGCTATGGCTACACCTTC
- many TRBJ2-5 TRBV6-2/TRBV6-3 CASSYAQVQETQYF TGTGCCAGCAGTTATGCCCAGGTTCAAGAGACCCAGTACTTC
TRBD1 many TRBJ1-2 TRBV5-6 CASSFLTGRDGYTF TGTGCCAGCAGCTTCTTGACAGGGAGGGATGGCTACACCTTC
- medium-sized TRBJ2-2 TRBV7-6 CASSSAGETGELFF TGTGCCAGCAGCTCCGCAGGGGAAACCGGGGAGCTGTTTTTT
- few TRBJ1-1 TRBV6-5 CASEVSGTVFLNTEAFF TGTGCCAGCGAGGTATCAGGGACCGTCTTCTTGAACACTGAAGCTTTCTTT
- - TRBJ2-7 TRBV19 CASSLAGNSYEQYF TGTGCCAGTAGCCTTGCTGGAAACTCCTACGAGCAGTACTTC
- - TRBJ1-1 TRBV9 CASSPRTQVNTEAFF TGTGCCAGCAGCCCCAGGACACAAGTGAACACTGAAGCTTTCTTT
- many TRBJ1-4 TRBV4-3 CASSQEVGWSNEKLFF TGCGCCAGCAGCCAAGAAGTGGGGTGGAGTAATGAAAAACTGTTTTTT